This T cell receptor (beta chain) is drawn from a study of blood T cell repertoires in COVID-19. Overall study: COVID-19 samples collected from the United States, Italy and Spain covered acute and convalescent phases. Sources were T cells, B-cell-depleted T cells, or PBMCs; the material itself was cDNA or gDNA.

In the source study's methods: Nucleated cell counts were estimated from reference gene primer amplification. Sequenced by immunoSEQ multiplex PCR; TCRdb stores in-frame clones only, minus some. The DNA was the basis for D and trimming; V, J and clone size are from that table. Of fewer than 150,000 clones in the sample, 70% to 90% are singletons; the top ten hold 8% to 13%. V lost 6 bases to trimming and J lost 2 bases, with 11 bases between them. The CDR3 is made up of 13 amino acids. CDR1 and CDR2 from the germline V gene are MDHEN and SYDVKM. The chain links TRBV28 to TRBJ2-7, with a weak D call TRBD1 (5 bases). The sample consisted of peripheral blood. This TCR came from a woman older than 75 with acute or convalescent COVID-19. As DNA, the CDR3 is TGTGCCAGCAGAGACACAGGAACCTACGAGCAGTACTTC. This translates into CASRDTGTYEQYF. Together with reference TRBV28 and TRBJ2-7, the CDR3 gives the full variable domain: DVKVTQSSRYLVKRTGEKVFLECVQDMDHENMFWYRQDPGLGLRLIYFSYDVKMKEKGDIPEGYSVSREKKERFSLILESASTNQTSMYLCASRDTGTYEQYFGPGTRLTVT.